Sequencing of this T cell receptor beta chain was carried out in a study of CD8+CD57+ T cells in acquired aplastic anemia. The overall study: The sorted CD4+ and CD8+ cells yielded an average around 3 ug of DNA. General observations from the study: Fewer than 35 sequences, all CD8+ CDR3, were shared between patients and controls.

The CDR3 is made up of 11 amino acids. The germline V gene has CDR1 SGHTA and CDR2 FQGNSA. Trimming took off 5 bases at V and 9 bases at J, with 7 bases between the two ends. Patients selected for sequencing had displayed CD8+CD57+ cell expansion by flow cytometry. Every patient was diagnosed with severe acquired aplastic anemia. All patients were therapy-naive when blood was sampled. A remark on this clonotype: Its antigen remains unknown.

Profiles of TCR beta VDJ and CDR3 were generated from a genomic DNA template. TCRdb independently ran MiXCR on the reads; one entry per CDR3 protein. Counted here are some 160,000 distinct CDR3 sequences, around 47% occurring once; the ten biggest clones make up roughly 3.2%. Sequences were obtained from sorted CD4+, CD8+, or CD8+CD57+ T cells (not recorded which) from PBMCs. The V call is TRBV7-2, the J call TRBJ2-2; D ambiguous. This TCR was recovered from a human donor with aplastic anemia. The CDR3 region is CASSPDRELFF. DNA for the CDR3: TGTGCCAGCAGCCCAGACAGGGAGCTGTTTTTT.